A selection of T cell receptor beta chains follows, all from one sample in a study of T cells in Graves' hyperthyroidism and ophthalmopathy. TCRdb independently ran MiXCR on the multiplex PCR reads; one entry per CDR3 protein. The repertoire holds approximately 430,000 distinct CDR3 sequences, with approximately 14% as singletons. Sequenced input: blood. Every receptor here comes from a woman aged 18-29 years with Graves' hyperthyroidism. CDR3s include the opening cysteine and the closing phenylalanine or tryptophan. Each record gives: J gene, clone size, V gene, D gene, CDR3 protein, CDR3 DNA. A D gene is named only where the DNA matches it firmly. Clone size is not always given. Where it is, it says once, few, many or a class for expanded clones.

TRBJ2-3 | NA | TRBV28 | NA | CASSLFSGTDTQYF | TGTGCCAGCAGTTTGTTTAGCGGCACAGATACGCAGTATTTT
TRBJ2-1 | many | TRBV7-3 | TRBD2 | CASSLTSGEIGEQFF | TGTGCCAGCAGCTTAACTAGCGGGGAGATCGGTGAGCAGTTCTTC
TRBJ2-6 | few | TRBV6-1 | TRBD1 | CASSSPTGSSVLTF | TGTGCCAGCAGTTCCCCGACAGGGTCTAGCGTCCTGACTTTC
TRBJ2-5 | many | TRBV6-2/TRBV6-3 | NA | CASSPFRSQETQYF | TGTGCCAGCAGTCCTTTTCGGAGCCAAGAGACCCAGTACTTC
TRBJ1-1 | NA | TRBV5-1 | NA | CASSLGTSEAFF | TGCGCCAGCAGCTTGGGGACCAGTGAAGCTTTCTTT
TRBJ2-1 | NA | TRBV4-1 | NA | CASSRRLQASEETQFF | TGCGCCAGCAGCCGACGGTTACAGGCCTCTGAAGAGACCCAGTTCTTC
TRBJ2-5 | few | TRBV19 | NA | CASKGSGQETQYF | TGTGCCAGTAAGGGAAGCGGTCAAGAGACCCAGTACTTC
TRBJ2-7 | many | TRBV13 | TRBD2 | CASTMTSGGYEQYF | TGTGCCAGCACCATGACTAGCGGGGGTTACGAGCAGTACTTC
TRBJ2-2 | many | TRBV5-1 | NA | CASSLLVQSNTGELFF | TGCGCCAGCAGCTTGCTGGTCCAATCGAACACCGGGGAGCTGTTTTTT
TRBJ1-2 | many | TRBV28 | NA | CASNTRDQGIYGYTF | TGTGCCAGCAATACCCGCGATCAGGGGATCTATGGCTACACCTTC
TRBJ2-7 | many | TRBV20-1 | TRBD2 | CSASTAGVSEQYF | TGCAGTGCCTCAACGGCGGGGGTGAGCGAGCAGTACTTC
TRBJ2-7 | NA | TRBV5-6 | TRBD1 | CASSLWVTGIYEQYF | TGTGCCAGCAGCTTGTGGGTGACAGGGATCTACGAGCAGTACTTC
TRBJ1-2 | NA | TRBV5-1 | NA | CASSLRGRRYTF | TGCGCCAGCAGCTTGCGAGGGAGACGCTACACCTTC
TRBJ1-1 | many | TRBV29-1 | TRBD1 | CSAQGQGGADTEAFF | TGCAGCGCCCAAGGGCAGGGGGGCGCGGACACTGAAGCTTTCTTT
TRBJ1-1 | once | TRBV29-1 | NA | CSVMGGWLTEAFF | TGCAGCGTTATGGGCGGGTGGTTGACTGAAGCTTTCTTT
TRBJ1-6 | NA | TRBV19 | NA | CASSTGPLDSPLHF | TGTGCCAGTAGTACAGGACCATTAGACTCACCCCTCCACTTT
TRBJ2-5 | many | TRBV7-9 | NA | CASSFGPQETQYF | TGTGCCAGCAGCTTTGGGCCCCAAGAGACCCAGTACTTC
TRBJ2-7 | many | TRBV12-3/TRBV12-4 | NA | CASSLALGGTVSYEQYF | TGTGCCAGCAGTTTAGCGCTAGGCGGGACAGTTTCCTACGAGCAGTACTTC
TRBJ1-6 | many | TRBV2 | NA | CASSVDSRGSPLHF | TGTGCCAGCAGTGTTGACAGCAGGGGTTCACCCCTCCACTTT
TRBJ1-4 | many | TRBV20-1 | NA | CSARDWGVGEKLFF | TGCAGTGCTAGAGATTGGGGGGTTGGAGAAAAACTGTTTTTT
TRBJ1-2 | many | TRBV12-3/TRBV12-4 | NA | CASSLDPPQGNYGYTF | TGTGCCAGCAGCTTAGACCCCCCACAGGGTAACTATGGCTACACCTTC
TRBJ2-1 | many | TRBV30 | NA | CAWSVRDSYNEQFF | TGTGCCTGGAGTGTACGTGACAGCTACAATGAGCAGTTCTTC
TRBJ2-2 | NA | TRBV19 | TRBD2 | CASSMHSGLNTGELFF | TGTGCCAGTAGTATGCATAGCGGGCTGAACACCGGGGAGCTGTTTTTT
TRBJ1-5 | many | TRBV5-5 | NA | CASSYEGLPQHF | TGTGCCAGCAGCTACGAAGGGTTGCCCCAGCATTTT
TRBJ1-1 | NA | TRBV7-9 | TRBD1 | CASSPGQGGGSNTEAFF | TGTGCCAGCAGCCCTGGACAGGGAGGGGGCTCGAACACTGAAGCTTTCTTT
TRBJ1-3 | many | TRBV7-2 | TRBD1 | CASSLQGAFSGNTIYF | TGTGCCAGCAGCCTACAGGGGGCATTTTCTGGAAACACCATATATTTT
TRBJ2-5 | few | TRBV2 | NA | CASGGADVSAYQETQYF | TGTGCCAGCGGTGGGGCCGACGTTTCCGCGTACCAAGAGACCCAGTACTTC
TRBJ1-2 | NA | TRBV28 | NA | CASSPATVGYTF | TGTGCCAGCAGTCCAGCGACAGTTGGCTACACCTTC
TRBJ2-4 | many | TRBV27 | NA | CASSPPLAPLRSKAKNIQYF | TGTGCCAGCAGTCCGCCTTTAGCGCCTTTGAGGTCAAAAGCCAAAAACATTCAGTACTTC
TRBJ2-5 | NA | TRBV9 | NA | CASSVGDGRQETQYF | TGTGCCAGCAGCGTAGGGGACGGACGACAAGAGACCCAGTACTTC
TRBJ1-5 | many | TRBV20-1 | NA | CSARAGTENQPQHF | TGCAGTGCTAGAGCGGGGACTGAAAATCAGCCCCAGCATTTT
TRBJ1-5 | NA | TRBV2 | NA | CASRSTGPQPQHF | TGTGCCAGCAGGTCAACAGGGCCTCAGCCCCAGCATTTT
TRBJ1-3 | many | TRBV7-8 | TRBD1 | CASSLDRGSSGNTIYF | TGTGCCAGCAGCTTGGACAGGGGATCCTCTGGAAACACCATATATTTT
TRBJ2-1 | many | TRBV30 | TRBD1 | CAWSGDRGYNEQFF | TGTGCCTGGAGTGGGGACAGAGGCTACAATGAGCAGTTCTTC
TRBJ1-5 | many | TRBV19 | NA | CASSRPRQDQPQHF | TGTGCCAGTAGTAGGCCTAGACAGGATCAGCCCCAGCATTTT
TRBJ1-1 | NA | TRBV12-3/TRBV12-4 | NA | CASSPIGGARVTEAFF | TGTGCCAGCAGTCCCATAGGCGGGGCGCGGGTCACTGAAGCTTTCTTT
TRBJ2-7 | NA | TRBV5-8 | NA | CASRTTVTYEQYF | TGTGCCAGCCGTACGACGGTTACCTACGAGCAGTACTTC